A selection of T cell receptor beta chains follows, all from one sample in a study of cytomegalovirus exposure and HLA in healthy donors. Repertoires were generated with immunoSEQ multiplex PCR, while TCRdb's copy carries only in-frame clones and drops some. The sample records 100,000 or so clones, over 70% being singletons. Sequenced input: PBMCs. These receptors were taken from a woman between 40 and 50 years old in good health and CMV-seronegative. CDR3s include the opening cysteine and the closing phenylalanine or tryptophan. The order of the fields is clone size, D gene, J gene, V gene, CDR3 length, CDR3 protein, CDR3 DNA. A D gene is named only where the DNA matches it firmly. Clone size is given for some rows only: seen once, a few or many times, or a class if the clone is expanded.

.,.,TRBJ2-3,TRBV5-6,18,CASSFSSGLLGEGDTQYF,TGTGCCAGCAGCTTCAGTAGCGGCTTACTCGGAGAGGGAGATACGCAGTATTTT
.,.,TRBJ1-4,TRBV5-5,15,CASTPVGQRQEKLFF,TGTGCCAGCACCCCGGTAGGCCAAAGACAGGAAAAACTGTTTTTT
.,TRBD1,TRBJ1-1,TRBV15,15,CATSREVGRGTEAFF,TGTGCCACCAGCAGAGAGGTCGGCAGGGGGACTGAAGCTTTCTTT
once,.,TRBJ1-6,TRBV25-1,17,CASRDVSAGSYNSPLHF,TGTGCCAGCCGGGATGTATCTGCAGGCTCCTATAATTCACCCCTCCACTTT
.,.,TRBJ1-2,TRBV19,13,CASSIAASGGYTF,TGTGCCAGTAGTATAGCTGCCTCGGGGGGCTACACCTTC
.,.,TRBJ1-2,TRBV27,14,CASSLYTDLYGYTF,TGTGCCAGCAGTTTATATACAGACCTCTATGGCTACACCTTC
few,.,TRBJ2-7,TRBV29-1,14,CSVEASQGINEQYF,TGCAGCGTTGAAGCATCGCAGGGTATCAACGAGCAGTACTTC
.,TRBD2,TRBJ2-1,TRBV7-3,15,CASSLTAGGFNEQFF,TGTGCCAGCAGCTTAACTGCGGGGGGGTTCAATGAGCAGTTCTTC
.,TRBD1,TRBJ1-2,TRBV15,15,CATSLLGQGTSGYTF,TGTGCCACCAGCTTGCTGGGACAGGGAACAAGTGGCTACACCTTC
.,TRBD1,TRBJ1-1,TRBV4-1,15,CASSLFGQGNTEAFF,TGCGCCAGCAGTCTATTTGGACAGGGAAATACTGAAGCTTTCTTT
.,TRBD2,TRBJ2-3,TRBV7-7,16,CASSRLAGGSTDTQYF,TGTGCTAGCAGCCGCCTGGCGGGGGGGAGCACAGATACGCAGTATTTT
.,.,TRBJ2-7,TRBV6-1,12,CASRMGGYEQYF,TGTGCCAGCAGGATGGGAGGCTACGAGCAGTACTTC
.,.,TRBJ2-3,TRBV12-2,17,CASRYGQPGFITDTQYF,TGTGCAAGTCGCTACGGGCAGCCGGGGTTTATCACAGATACGCAGTATTTT
.,.,TRBJ2-5,TRBV6-5,13,CASSNGVGETQYF,TGTGCCAGCAGTAACGGGGTCGGAGAGACCCAGTACTTC
.,TRBD1,TRBJ1-4,TRBV15,16,CATSRAVTGAREKLFF,TGTGCCACCAGCAGAGCTGTTACAGGGGCAAGGGAAAAACTGTTTTTT
once,.,TRBJ1-1,TRBV4-1,15,CASSQVTIMNTEAFF,TGCGCCAGCAGCCAAGTGACAATCATGAACACTGAAGCTTTCTTT